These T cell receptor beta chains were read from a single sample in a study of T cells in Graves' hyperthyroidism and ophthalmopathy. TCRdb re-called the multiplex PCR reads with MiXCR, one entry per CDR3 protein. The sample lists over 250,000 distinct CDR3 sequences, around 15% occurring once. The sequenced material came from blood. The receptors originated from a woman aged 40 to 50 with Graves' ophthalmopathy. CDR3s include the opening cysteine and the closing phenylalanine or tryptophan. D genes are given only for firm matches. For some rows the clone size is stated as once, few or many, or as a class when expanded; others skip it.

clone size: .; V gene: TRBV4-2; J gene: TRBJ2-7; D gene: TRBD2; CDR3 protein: CASSQDELAASSSYEQYF; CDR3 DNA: TGTGCCAGCAGCCAAGATGAACTAGCGGCTAGTAGCTCCTACGAGCAGTACTTC
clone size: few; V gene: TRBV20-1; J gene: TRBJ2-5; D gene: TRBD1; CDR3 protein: CSANARTGIETQYF; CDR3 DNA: TGCAGTGCTAACGCAAGGACAGGGATTGAGACCCAGTACTTC
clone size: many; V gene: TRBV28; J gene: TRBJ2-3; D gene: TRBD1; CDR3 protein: CASSLESGGADTQYF; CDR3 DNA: TGTGCCAGCAGTTTGGAGTCAGGGGGCGCAGATACGCAGTATTTT
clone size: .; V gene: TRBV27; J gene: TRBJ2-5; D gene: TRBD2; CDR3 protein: CASSPLAGVPQETQYF; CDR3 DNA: TGTGCCAGCAGTCCACTAGCGGGAGTTCCCCAAGAGACCCAGTACTTC
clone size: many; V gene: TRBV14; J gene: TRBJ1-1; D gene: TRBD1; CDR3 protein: CASSLTRGPGTEAFF; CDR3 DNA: TGTGCCAGCAGCCTAACCAGGGGGCCGGGCACTGAAGCTTTCTTT
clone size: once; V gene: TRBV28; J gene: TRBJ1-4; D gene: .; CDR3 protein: CASSFGQTTNEKLFF; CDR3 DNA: TGTGCCAGCAGTTTCGGACAGACAACTAATGAAAAACTGTTTTTT
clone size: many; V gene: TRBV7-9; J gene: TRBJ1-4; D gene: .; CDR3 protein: CASSLKGDINEKLFF; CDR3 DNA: TGTGCCAGCAGCTTAAAGGGGGATATTAATGAAAAACTGTTTTTT
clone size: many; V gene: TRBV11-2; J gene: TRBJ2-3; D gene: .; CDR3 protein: CASSPVVAAYF; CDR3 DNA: TGTGCCAGCAGCCCCGTGGTCGCTGCGTATTTT
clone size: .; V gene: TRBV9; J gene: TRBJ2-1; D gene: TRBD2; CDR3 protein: CASSVDPGGGGNRVGNEQFF; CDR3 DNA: TGTGCCAGCAGCGTAGACCCGGGAGGCGGAGGAAATCGGGTTGGTAATGAGCAGTTCTTC
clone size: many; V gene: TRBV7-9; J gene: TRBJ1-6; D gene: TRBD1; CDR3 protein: CASSLVGQHNSPLHF; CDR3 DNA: TGTGCCAGCAGCTTAGTGGGACAGCATAATTCACCCCTCCACTTT
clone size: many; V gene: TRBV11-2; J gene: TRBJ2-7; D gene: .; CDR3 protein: CASSFRGRAYEQYF; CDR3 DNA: TGTGCCAGCAGCTTCCGGGGAAGGGCCTACGAGCAGTACTTC
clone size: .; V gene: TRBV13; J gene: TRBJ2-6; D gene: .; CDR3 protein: CASSFSSVLTF; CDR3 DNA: TGTGCCAGCAGCTTCAGTAGCGTCCTGACTTTC
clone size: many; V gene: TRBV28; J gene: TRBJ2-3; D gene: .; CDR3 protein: CASTTDRGSSTDTQYF; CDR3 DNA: TGTGCCAGCACCACTGACCGGGGGTCAAGCACAGATACGCAGTATTTT
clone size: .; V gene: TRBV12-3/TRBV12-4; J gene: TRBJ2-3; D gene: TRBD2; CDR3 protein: CASSPPGLAGENTDTQYF; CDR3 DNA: TGTGCCAGCAGTCCCCCGGGACTAGCGGGGGAAAACACAGATACGCAGTATTTT
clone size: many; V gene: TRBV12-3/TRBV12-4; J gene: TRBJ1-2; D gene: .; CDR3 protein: CASSFRGGYTF; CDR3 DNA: TGTGCCAGCAGTTTCAGGGGCGGCTACACCTTC
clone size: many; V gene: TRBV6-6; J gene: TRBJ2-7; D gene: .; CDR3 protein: CASSYLSTDYEQYF; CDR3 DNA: TGTGCCAGCAGTTACTTGTCGACTGACTACGAGCAGTACTTC
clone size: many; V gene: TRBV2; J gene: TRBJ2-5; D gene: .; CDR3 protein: CASSPKTAQYF; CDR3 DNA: TGTGCCAGCAGTCCCAAGACAGCTCAGTACTTC
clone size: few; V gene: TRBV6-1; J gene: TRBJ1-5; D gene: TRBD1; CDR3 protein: CASRRAGGNEPQHF; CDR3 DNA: TGTGCCAGCAGGCGCGCAGGGGGCAATGAGCCCCAGCATTTT
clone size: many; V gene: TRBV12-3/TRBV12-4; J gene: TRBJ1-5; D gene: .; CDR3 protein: CASSSPQGFYSNQPQHF; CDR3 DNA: TGTGCCAGCAGTTCCCCCCAGGGGTTTTATAGCAATCAGCCCCAGCATTTT
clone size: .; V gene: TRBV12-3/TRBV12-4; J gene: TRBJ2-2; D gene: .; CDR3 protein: CASSLWGLGTNTGELFF; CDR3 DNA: TGTGCCAGCAGTTTATGGGGTTTAGGGACGAACACCGGGGAGCTGTTTTTT
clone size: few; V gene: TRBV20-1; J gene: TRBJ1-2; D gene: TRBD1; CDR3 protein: CSSVRTGYGYTF; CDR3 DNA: TGCAGTTCCGTAAGGACAGGTTATGGCTACACCTTC
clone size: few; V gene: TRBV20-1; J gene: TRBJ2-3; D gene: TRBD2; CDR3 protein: CSARDPASGSTDTQYF; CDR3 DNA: TGCAGTGCTAGAGACCCAGCTAGCGGGAGTACAGATACGCAGTATTTT
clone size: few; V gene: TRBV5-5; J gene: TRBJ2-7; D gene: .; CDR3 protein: CASSLADTSYEQYF; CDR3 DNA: TGTGCCAGCAGTTTGGCGGACACGTCCTACGAGCAGTACTTC
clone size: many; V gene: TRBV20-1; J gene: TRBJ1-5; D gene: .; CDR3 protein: CSALDLCSNQPQHF; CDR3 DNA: TGCAGTGCTCTGGACCTCTGTAGCAATCAGCCCCAGCATTTT
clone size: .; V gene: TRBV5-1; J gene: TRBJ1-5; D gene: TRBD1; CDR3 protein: CASRRGTDSNQPQHF; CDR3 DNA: TGCGCCAGCAGACGGGGGACAGATAGCAATCAGCCCCAGCATTTT
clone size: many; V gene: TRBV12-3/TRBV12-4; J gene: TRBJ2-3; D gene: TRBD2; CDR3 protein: CASSLGTSGGLGTQYF; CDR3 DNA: TGTGCCAGCAGTTTAGGGACTAGCGGGGGGTTAGGTACGCAGTATTTT
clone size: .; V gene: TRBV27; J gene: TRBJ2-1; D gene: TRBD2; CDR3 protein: CATLPKSGTSYEQFF; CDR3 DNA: TGTGCCACCCTACCTAAATCCGGGACTAGCTACGAGCAGTTCTTC
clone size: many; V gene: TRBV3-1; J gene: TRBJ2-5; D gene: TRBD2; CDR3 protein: CASSQVASGWETQYF; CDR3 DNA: TGTGCCAGCAGCCAAGTAGCTAGCGGGTGGGAGACCCAGTACTTC